The rows below give T cell receptor beta chains drawn from one sample of a study of T cell responses to AZD1222 COVID-19 vaccine. Some clones are missing from TCRdb's copy, which holds only in-frame ones; the method was immunoSEQ multiplex PCR. The sample lists 130,000 to 150,000 clones, approximately 89% occurring once. This sample comprised peripheral blood, obtained 28 days after the second AZD1222 dose. These receptors came from an adult who received the AZD1222 COVID-19 vaccine. Both conserved end residues are part of each CDR3. The order of the fields is D gene, J gene, V gene, CDR3 length, clone size, CDR3 DNA, CDR3 protein. D genes are given only for firm matches. The size field is filled for only some rows; it gives once, few, many or a size class.

>.|TRBJ2-7|TRBV12-3/TRBV12-4|13|.
TGTGCCAGCAGTTATACCGCCACCTACGAGCAGTACTTC
CASSYTATYEQYF
>TRBD1|TRBJ1-2|TRBV9|13|.
TGTGCCAGCAGCATCGGGACAGACTATGGCTACACCTTC
CASSIGTDYGYTF
>TRBD2|TRBJ2-1|TRBV18|14|.
TGTGCCAGCTCCCGGGGGGGACTCGGGGCTGAGCAGTTCTTC
CASSRGGLGAEQFF
>.|TRBJ1-5|TRBV6-5|14|.
TGTGCCAGCAGTACTGCGACGGGCAATCAGCCCCAGCATTTT
CASSTATGNQPQHF
>TRBD1|TRBJ2-7|TRBV5-1|16|.
TGCGCCAGCAGCGCCGGGACAGGGGCACCCCACTACGAGCAGTACTTC
CASSAGTGAPHYEQYF
>TRBD2|TRBJ2-1|TRBV10-1|13|.
TGCGCCAGCAGTGTTCGGGAGGTCGGTGAGCAGTTCTTC
CASSVREVGEQFF
>.|TRBJ1-1|TRBV5-1|13|.
TGCGCCAGCAGCTTGGCGGCTTACACTGAAGCTTTCTTT
CASSLAAYTEAFF
>.|TRBJ1-1|TRBV7-2|15|.
TGTGCCAGCAGCTTGGGGAGGGGGATGAACACTGAAGCTTTCTTT
CASSLGRGMNTEAFF
>.|TRBJ1-1|TRBV15|13|.
TGTGCCACCAGCAGCCCGACGGGCACTGAAGCTTTCTTT
CATSSPTGTEAFF
>TRBD1|TRBJ1-6|TRBV20-1|17|few
TGCAGTGCTAGTGAGTTGGACAGGAGCTCCTATAATTCACCCCTCCACTTT
CSASELDRSSYNSPLHF
>TRBD1|TRBJ2-3|TRBV11-3|14|.
TGTGCCAGCAGCCCAACCGTGACAGGGATGAGGCAGTATTTT
CASSPTVTGMRQYF
>.|TRBJ1-1|TRBV12-3/TRBV12-4|13|.
TGTGCCAGCAGCCAACAGGGTCGCACTGAAGCTTTCTTT
CASSQQGRTEAFF
>TRBD1|TRBJ2-7|TRBV7-8|14|once
TGTGCCAGCAGGGTACAGGGGGAGGCGGGCGAGCAGTACTTC
CASRVQGEAGEQYF
>.|TRBJ1-2|TRBV6-5|13|once
TGTGCCAGCAGTTATGGGCGGAACTATGGCTACACCTTC
CASSYGRNYGYTF
>TRBD1|TRBJ1-5|TRBV3-1/TRBV3-2|14|.
TGTGCCAGCAGCGCGCTCGGGACAGATCAGCCCCAGCATTTT
CASSALGTDQPQHF
>.|TRBJ1-4|TRBV28|13|.
TGTGCCAGCAGACTGACCCGGGATGAAAAACTGTTTTTT
CASRLTRDEKLFF
>.|TRBJ2-3|TRBV9|15|.
TGTGCCAGCAGCGTAGCTGGTACAAGCACAGATACGCAGTATTTT
CASSVAGTSTDTQYF
>.|TRBJ1-4|TRBV7-9|15|.
TGTGCCAGCAGCTCGAACAGGGTAACAGGTGAAAAACTGTTTTTT
CASSSNRVTGEKLFF
>.|TRBJ1-5|TRBV6-4|13|.
TGTGCCAGCAGTGACGGGTCGAATCAGCCCCAGCATTTT
CASSDGSNQPQHF
>TRBD2|TRBJ2-7|TRBV6-5|16|.
TGTGCCAGCAGTTACGGACTAGCGGGAGTCCCCTACGAGCAGTACTTC
CASSYGLAGVPYEQYF
>.|TRBJ2-3|TRBV18|16|.
TGTGCCAGCTCACCTCCTGGGTGGGAGAACACAGATACGCAGTATTTT
CASSPPGWENTDTQYF
>TRBD1|TRBJ1-6|TRBV5-1|16|.
TGCGCCAGCCGACCAGACGGACAGGGCTATAATTCACCCCTCCACTTT
CASRPDGQGYNSPLHF
>.|TRBJ2-7|TRBV2|14|.
TGTGCCAGCAGTGAGGCCGGGACCTCCTACGAGCAGTACTTC
CASSEAGTSYEQYF
>.|TRBJ2-5|TRBV4-2|13|.
TGTGCCAGCAGTCGGGCGGAAGAAGAGACCCAGTACTTC
CASSRAEEETQYF
>.|TRBJ2-7|TRBV12-3/TRBV12-4|13|.
TGTGCCAGCAGTTTGCGGCAGGGTAACGAGCAGTACTTC
CASSLRQGNEQYF
>.|TRBJ1-5|TRBV5-1|16|.
TGCGCCAGCAGCTTGTTCGGGGGGACGGGGAATCAGCCCCAGCATTTT
CASSLFGGTGNQPQHF
>.|TRBJ1-2|TRBV5-1|15|.
TGCGCCAGCAGCTTGGAAACCCAGGTTAACTATGGCTACACCTTC
CASSLETQVNYGYTF
>.|TRBJ1-3|TRBV9|16|.
TGTGCCAGCAGCGTAGAGGCAGCGGAGGGAGGAAACACCATATATTTT
CASSVEAAEGGNTIYF
>.|TRBJ1-1|TRBV19|13|.
TGTGCCAGCTCGGACAGTATGAACACTGAAGCTTTCTTT
CASSDSMNTEAFF
>.|TRBJ2-5|TRBV12-3/TRBV12-4|13|.
TGTGCCAGCAGTTTAGTAGCGCGGGAGACCCAGTACTTC
CASSLVARETQYF
>.|TRBJ2-7|TRBV24-1|13|.
TGTGCCACCGGTGGGGACAGCGGGAACGAGCAGTACTTC
CATGGDSGNEQYF
>.|TRBJ2-1|TRBV5-1|16|.
TGCGCCAGCAGCGCCGAACAGGGTCCAGCTTACAATGAGCAGTTCTTC
CASSAEQGPAYNEQFF
>.|TRBJ1-3|TRBV29-1|13|.
TGCAGCGTTGAATTGGGAGCCGGAAACACCATATATTTT
CSVELGAGNTIYF
>.|TRBJ2-1|TRBV19|15|.
TGTGCCAGTAGTTTTCCGGGGTCGGGTGTTTATGAGCAGTTCTTC
CASSFPGSGVYEQFF
>.|TRBJ1-5|TRBV15|17|.
TGTGCCACCAGCAGAGAACCAAACGGGACGAACAATCAGCCCCAGCATTTT
CATSREPNGTNNQPQHF
>.|TRBJ1-2|TRBV19|16|.
TGTGCCAGTAGTATGGCATTTGCAGGGGCTTGGTATGGCTACACCTTC
CASSMAFAGAWYGYTF
>.|TRBJ1-5|TRBV7-2|13|.
TGTGCCAGCAGCTTAGAATCAAATCAGCCCCAGCATTTT
CASSLESNQPQHF
>TRBD2|TRBJ2-3|TRBV4-2|16|few
TGTGCCAGCAGCCAAGATCTAGCGGGAGGCTCAGATACGCAGTATTTT
CASSQDLAGGSDTQYF
>.|TRBJ2-5|TRBV6-5|14|.
TGTGCCAGCAGTTACGTCGCTTCCCGAGAGACCCAGTACTTC
CASSYVASRETQYF
>TRBD1|TRBJ2-5|TRBV2|13|.
TGTGCCAGTACAGGGGTTTTGCGGGAGACCCAGTACTTC
CASTGVLRETQYF
>TRBD2|TRBJ2-1|TRBV5-1|16|.
TGCGCCAGCAGCTTGGACGGACTAGCGGGATACAATGAGCAGTTCTTC
CASSLDGLAGYNEQFF
>TRBD1|TRBJ1-5|TRBV3-1/TRBV3-2|16|.
TGTGCCAGCAGCCAAGACCTAGGACAGGGCGATCAGCCCCAGCATTTT
CASSQDLGQGDQPQHF